The entry below describes one TCR beta chain. Its antigen is unknown. PCR was performed using 60 Vbeta and 13 Jbeta primers. Repertoires were generated with immunoSEQ multiplex PCR, while TCRdb's copy carries only in-frame clones and drops some. This sample has a few hundred thousand clones, with under 85% found just once. Germline CDR1 reads SGHKS; CDR2 reads YYEKEE (reference sequence). V was cut by 2 bases and J by 1 base, with 15 bases left in between. This CDR3 has 17 residues. These data come from a study of cytomegalovirus exposure and HLA in healthy donors. Whole-study findings and limits: Upon later analysis, TCR association rates were observed to vary by HLA locus, being highest for DRB1 and lowest for HLA-C. Looking again later, the authors saw that most CMV-associated TCR beta chains seemed HLA-restricted. Through in vitro validation, a few CMV-associated chains were shown to be specific for CMV antigens.

This rearrangement joins TRBV5-5 to TRBJ1-4, with D maybe TRBD1 (6 bases). The sample consisted of PBMCs. This TCR derives from a woman between 50 and 59 years old in good health and CMV-seropositive. The CDR3: CASSFPQGWGTNEKLFF. The CDR3 DNA is TGTGCCAGCAGCTTTCCCCAGGGGTGGGGAACTAATGAAAAACTGTTTTTT.